This T cell receptor (beta chain) was captured by sequencing in a study of blood T cell repertoires in COVID-19. Study information: There were acute and convalescent COVID-19 samples, and they came from the United States, Italy and Spain.

Original analysis: How many nucleated cells were present was estimated from reference gene primer amplification. Assay used: immunoSEQ multiplex PCR; TCRdb lists only in-frame clones, some missing. D and trimming were read from the DNA, whereas the V and J calls and clone size are those reported in that table. The sample consists of 60,000 to 80,000 clones, 75% to 85% of them appearing once. The J segment lost 6 bases and the V segment lost 4 bases, leaving 6 bases of the junction unmatched. Germline V gene data show CDR1 as SGHRS and CDR2 as YFSETQ. This CDR3 has 15 amino acids. Sequencing was carried out using peripheral blood. The origin of this receptor is a man aged 50 to 59 with acute or convalescent COVID-19. This chain connects TRBV5-1 to TRBJ2-1; 11 bases map to TRBD2. This CDR3 reads CASSATSGGSNEQFF. In DNA, the CDR3 is TGCGCCAGCAGCGCCACTAGCGGGGGTTCCAATGAGCAGTTCTTC.